A single sample gave rise to the 12 T cell receptor beta chains below, sequenced in a study of blood T cells in healthy people across ages. Primers used in a second PCR of about 6 to 11 cycles were a sample-barcoded 5' primer and a J-beta primer mix. TCRdb ran MiXCR on the 5' RACE reads and lists one entry per CDR3 protein. The repertoire holds around 1.5 million distinct CDR3 sequences, with 34% as singletons. Sequenced: blood. These receptors came from a young woman in good health.

This clonotype was detected only a few times. V and J are TRBV27 and TRBJ2-7; 12 positions agree with TRBD2. Germline V gene data show CDR1 as MNHEY and CDR2 as SMNVEV (reference sequence). V was pared by 5 bases and J by 4 bases, with 6 bases of the junction left unmatched. The CDR3 is 15 residues long. The CDR3 protein is CASSQGTSGLYEQYF. The DNA of the CDR3 is TGTGCCAGCAGTCAGGGGACTAGCGGGCTTTACGAGCAGTACTTC.

Note on this clonotype: A much larger clone sits a single nucleotide away, making a read error possible. The chain employs TRBV6-1 and TRBJ2-1; 7 bases line up with TRBD1. Germline CDR1 reads MNHNS; CDR2 reads SASEGT. The V and J ends lost 7 bases and 9 bases, in that order; junction bases with no gene match: 12. CDR3 length: 14 amino acids. The CDR3 here is CASTYRQGMIEQFF. The CDR3 DNA reads TGTGCCAGCACCTACCGACAGGGTATGATTGAGCAGTTCTTC.

The J gene is TRBJ2-1, the V gene TRBV5-1, with D maybe TRBD2 (5 bases). Trimming left V 4 bases short and J 9 bases short, with 20 bases between. The CDR3 loop spans 15 amino acids. In germline, CDR1 is SGHRS, CDR2 YFSETQ. CDR3 loop: CASSTGLAPAGEQFF. The CDR3 region has the DNA TGCGCCAGCAGCACCGGACTCGCCCCCGCGGGTGAGCAGTTCTTC.

This clonotype was picked up one time. The V and J genes are TRBV7-9 and TRBJ2-3; D may be TRBD2 (5 bases). The V gene's germline CDR1 is SEHNR and CDR2 FQNEAQ (reference sequence). V was pared by 8 bases and J by 0 bases, with 12 bases between. This CDR3 region has 14 residues. The CDR3 DNA sequence: TGTGCCAGCGGGCGAGGGTCTAGCACAGATACGCAGTATTTT. This encodes CASGRGSSTDTQYF.

In its sample, this clonotype was seen many times. V gene TRBV27 combines with J gene TRBJ2-3; TRBD2 matches at 14 bases. This CDR3 has 14 residues. The germline V gene has CDR1 MNHEY and CDR2 SMNVEV (reference sequence). V was pared by 9 bases and J by 6 bases, with 5 bases of the junction left unmatched. CDR3 sequence: CASRLAGGYDTQYF. In DNA form, the CDR3 reads TGTGCCAGTCGACTAGCGGGAGGGTATGATACGCAGTATTTT.

In its sample, this clonotype was seen many times. The CDR3 bases are TGCGCCAGCAGGTCCGAGGGCCTTAGCACAGATACGCAGTATTTT. This encodes CASRSEGLSTDTQYF. The chain recombines TRBV5-1 with TRBJ2-3; the D gene is possibly TRBD2 (5 bases). The CDR3 contains 15 residues. The V end was cut by 5 bases, the J end by 0 bases, with 13 bases between. Germline-derived CDR1 and CDR2 are SGHRS and YFSETQ.

The V call is TRBV2, the J call TRBJ1-2; D ambiguous. Germline values: CDR1 SNHLY, CDR2 FYNNEI. The V gene lost 3 bases and the J gene lost 4 bases, with 12 bases spanning the gap. CDR3 length equals 14 residues. This CDR3 reads CASSEIGVIYGYTF. DNA of the CDR3: TGTGCCAGCAGTGAGATCGGGGTTATCTATGGCTACACCTTC.

The rearrangement uses TRBV27 and TRBJ1-1, with D possibly matching TRBD1 (6 bases). V was trimmed by 6 bases and J by 3 bases, leaving 11 bases between them. Germline assignment: CDR1 MNHEY and CDR2 SMNVEV (reference sequence). There are 13 residues in the CDR3. CDR3: CASREAGDTEAFF. DNA for the CDR3: TGTGCCAGCAGGGAGGCAGGGGACACTGAAGCTTTCTTT.

This clonotype was seen many times. This chain connects TRBV7-9 to TRBJ1-1; 8 nucleotides agree with TRBD1. The ends lost 4 bases at V and 6 bases at J; junction bases unmatched: 16. CDR1 is SEHNR, CDR2 FQNEAQ, per germline (reference sequence). The CDR3 is made up of 17 amino acids. CDR3 sequence: CASSSHDIQGVRAEAFF. The CDR3 DNA sequence: TGTGCCAGCAGCTCCCACGACATACAGGGGGTGAGGGCTGAAGCTTTCTTT.

This chain links TRBV5-4 with TRBJ2-5; either TRBD1 or TRBD2 may supply D (5 bases each). The CDR3 runs 13 residues. Germline CDR1 and CDR2: SGHNT and YYREEE (reference sequence). Trimming removed 4 bases from V and 10 bases from J, with 17 bases in between. The CDR3 sequence is CASSAGTEPNQYF. In nucleotides, the CDR3 is TGTGCCAGCAGCGCCGGGACGGAGCCAAACCAGTACTTC.

This clonotype was detected ten times or more. An end of the junction differs from the germline gene, which may be a read error. The chain uses TRBV9 and TRBJ2-6; D uncertain. There are 15 residues in the CDR3. Looked up from germline, CDR1 is SGDLS and CDR2 is YYNGEE. The CDR3 spells CASSQTSSGANVLTF. CDR3 in DNA: TGCGCCAGCAGCCAGACGAGCTCTGGGGCCAACGTCCTGACTTTC. Full variable domain (missing parts from reference TRBV9 and TRBJ2-6): DSGVTQTPKHLITATGQRVTLRCSPRSGDLSVYWYQQSLDQGLQFLIQYYNGEERAKGNILERFSAQQFPDLHSELNLSSLELGDSALYFCASSQTSSGANVLTFGAGSRLTVL.

The J gene is TRBJ2-7, the V gene TRBV28; perhaps TRBD1 as D (8 bases). The germline gives CDR1 MDHEN, CDR2 SYDVKM. The CDR3 consists of 16 residues. Between the trimmed V and J ends, which lost 4 bases and 5 bases, there was a span of 21 bases. CDR3 loop: CASSSGGGQVVHEQYF. CDR3 sequence (DNA): TGTGCCAGCAGTTCAGGGGGGGGACAGGTTGTCCACGAGCAGTACTTC.